These 8 T cell receptor beta chains share one sample of origin, sequenced in a study of cytomegalovirus exposure and HLA in healthy donors. PCR employed 60 Vbeta and 13 Jbeta primers. The data were produced by immunoSEQ multiplex PCR, yet TCRdb's version contains in-frame clones alone and is incomplete. There are 150,000 to 200,000 clones in the sample; 80% occur only once, and 6.3% lies in the top ten. The sequencing sample was made of PBMCs. These receptors were obtained from a male donor in good health and CMV-seropositive.

This clone was seen only a few times. The chain recombines TRBV7-2 with TRBJ2-1, with 8 positions matching TRBD1. Germline CDR1 SGHTA, CDR2 FQGNSA. The ends lost 5 bases at V and 5 bases at J; junction bases unmatched: 5. CDR3 length equals 14 residues. In nucleotides, the CDR3 is TGTGCCAGCAGCGTGACAGGGGTGGACAATGAGCAGTTCTTC. Protein product: CASSVTGVDNEQFF. The full variable domain, its missing parts supplied by reference TRBV7-2 and TRBJ2-1, is GAGVSQSPSNKVTEKGKDVELRCDPISGHTALYWYRQSLGQGLEFLIYFQGNSAPDKSGLPSDRFSAERTGGSVSTLTIQRTQQEDSAVYLCASSVTGVDNEQFFGPGTRLTVL.

The rearrangement joins TRBV30 to TRBJ2-4; 8 nucleotides match TRBD1. The V gene end was trimmed by 5 bases and the J gene end by 2 bases; junction bases not matched to a gene: 2. Looked up from germline, CDR1 is GTSNPN and CDR2 is SVGIG (reference sequence). The CDR3 sequence is 13 residues long. CDR3 amino acids: CAWDRGTKNIQYF. The CDR3 nucleotides are TGTGCCTGGGACAGGGGAACCAAAAACATTCAGTACTTC.

The rearrangement links TRBV6-6 to TRBJ1-2, with a tentative D call TRBD1 (6 bases). The CDR3 sequence is 13 residues long. V was shortened by 5 bases and J by 8 bases, with 15 bases between the two germline ends. Germline CDR1 and CDR2: MNHNY and SVGAGI (reference sequence). This CDR3 is CASSDTGTLGYTF. The CDR3 DNA reads TGTGCCAGCAGTGATACCGGGACACTGGGCTACACCTTC.

V is TRBV6-5 and J is TRBJ1-5; 8 nucleotides match TRBD1. Looked up from germline, CDR1 is MNHEY and CDR2 is SVGAGI. The CDR3 loop spans 15 amino acids. Trimming took 0 bases from V and 7 from J; bases not matched to a gene: 5. This CDR3 is CASSYSTGAGQPQHF. Here the CDR3 DNA reads TGTGCCAGCAGTTACTCGACAGGGGCAGGCCAGCCCCAGCATTTT.

V is TRBV28 and J is TRBJ1-2; tentative D call: TRBD1 (5 bases). From germline, CDR1 is MDHEN and CDR2 SYDVKM. The CDR3 length is 16 residues. V was trimmed by 7 bases and J by 6 bases, leaving 24 bases between them. The CDR3 spells CASMPDTPPGRHGYTF. Here the CDR3 DNA reads TGTGCCAGCATGCCGGACACCCCTCCAGGCCGGCATGGCTACACCTTC.

The rearrangement uses TRBV5-4 and TRBJ2-1; 15 nucleotides agree with TRBD2. Germline V CDR1 and CDR2: SGHNT, YYREEE (reference sequence). This CDR3 is built from 17 residues. J gave up 6 bases and V 4 bases, and 8 bases lay outside the gene matches. This CDR3 reads CASSPRKGLAGGNEQFF. For the CDR3, the DNA is TGTGCCAGCAGCCCACGGAAGGGACTAGCGGGAGGCAATGAGCAGTTCTTC.

J is TRBJ2-2 and V is TRBV7-9; 10 bases map to TRBD2. Per germline, CDR1 SEHNR and CDR2 FQNEAQ (reference sequence). The V segment lost 6 bases and the J segment 5 bases; nucleotides outside the gene matches: 15. This CDR3 spans 18 amino acids. The CDR3 loop reads CASRLQLLAGVNTGELFF. CDR3 sequence (DNA): TGTGCCAGCAGACTCCAGCTTCTAGCGGGAGTAAATACCGGGGAGCTGTTTTTT.

The chain employs TRBV18 and TRBJ2-2; unclear D gene. The V end lost 3 bases, the J end lost 0 bases, and 11 bases lay between the germline ends. Per the germline V gene, CDR1 is KGHSH and CDR2 is LQKENI. This CDR3 contains 16 residues. The CDR3: CASSPGAITNTGELFF. In DNA, the CDR3 is TGTGCCAGCTCACCGGGCGCGATTACGAACACCGGGGAGCTGTTTTTT.